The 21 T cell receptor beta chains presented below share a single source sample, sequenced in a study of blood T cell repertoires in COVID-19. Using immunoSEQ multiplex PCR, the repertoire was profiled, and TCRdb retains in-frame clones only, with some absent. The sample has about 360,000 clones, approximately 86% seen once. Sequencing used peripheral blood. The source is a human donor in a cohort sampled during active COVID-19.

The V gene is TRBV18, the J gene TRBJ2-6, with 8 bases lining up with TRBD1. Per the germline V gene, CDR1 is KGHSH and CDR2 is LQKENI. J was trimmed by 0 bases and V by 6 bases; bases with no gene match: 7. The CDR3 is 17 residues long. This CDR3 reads CASSPRQGPSGANVLTF. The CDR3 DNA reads TGTGCCAGCTCGCCTAGACAGGGGCCCTCTGGGGCCAACGTCCTGACTTTC.

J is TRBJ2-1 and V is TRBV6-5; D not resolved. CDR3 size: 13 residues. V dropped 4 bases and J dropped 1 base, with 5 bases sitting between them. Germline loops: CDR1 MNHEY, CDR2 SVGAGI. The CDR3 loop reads CASSSVSYNEQFF. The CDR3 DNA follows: TGTGCCAGCAGTTCCGTTTCCTACAATGAGCAGTTCTTC.

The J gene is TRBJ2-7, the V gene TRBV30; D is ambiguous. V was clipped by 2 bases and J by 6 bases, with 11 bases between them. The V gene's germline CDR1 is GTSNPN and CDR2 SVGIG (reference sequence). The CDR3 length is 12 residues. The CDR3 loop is CAWSLFRGEQYF. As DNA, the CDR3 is TGTGCCTGGAGTCTTTTTAGAGGCGAGCAGTACTTC.

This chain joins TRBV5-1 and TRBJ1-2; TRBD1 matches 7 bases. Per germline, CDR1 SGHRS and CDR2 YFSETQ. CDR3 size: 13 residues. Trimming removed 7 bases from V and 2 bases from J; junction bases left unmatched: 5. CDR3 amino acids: CASGTGENYGYTF. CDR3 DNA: TGCGCCAGCGGTACAGGGGAAAACTATGGCTACACCTTC.

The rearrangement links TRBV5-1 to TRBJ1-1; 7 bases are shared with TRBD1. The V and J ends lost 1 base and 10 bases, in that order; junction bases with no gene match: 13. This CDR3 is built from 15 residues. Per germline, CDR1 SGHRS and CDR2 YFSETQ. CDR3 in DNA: TGCGCCAGCAGCTTGAGACAGGGAGCGGCGGGGGGAGCTTTCTTT. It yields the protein CASSLRQGAAGGAFF.

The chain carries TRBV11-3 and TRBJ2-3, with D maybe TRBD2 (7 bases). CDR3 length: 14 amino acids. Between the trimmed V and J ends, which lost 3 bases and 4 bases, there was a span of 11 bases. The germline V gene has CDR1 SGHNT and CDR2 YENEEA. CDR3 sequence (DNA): TGTGCCAGCAGCTTCGGGGGGCGCCCAGATACGCAGTATTTT. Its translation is CASSFGGRPDTQYF.

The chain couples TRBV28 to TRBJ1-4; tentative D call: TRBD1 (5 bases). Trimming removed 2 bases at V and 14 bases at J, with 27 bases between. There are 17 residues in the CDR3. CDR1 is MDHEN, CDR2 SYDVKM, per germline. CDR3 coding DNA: TGTGCCAGCAGTTTACCCTTGGGGGGGGGAATTTATAACGTTCTGTTTTTT. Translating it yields CASSLPLGGGIYNVLFF. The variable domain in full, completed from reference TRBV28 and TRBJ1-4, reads DVKVTQSSRYLVKRTGEKVFLECVQDMDHENMFWYRQDPGLGLRLIYFSYDVKMKEKGDIPEGYSVSREKKERFSLILESASTNQTSMYLCASSLPLGGGIYNVLFFGSGTQLSVL.

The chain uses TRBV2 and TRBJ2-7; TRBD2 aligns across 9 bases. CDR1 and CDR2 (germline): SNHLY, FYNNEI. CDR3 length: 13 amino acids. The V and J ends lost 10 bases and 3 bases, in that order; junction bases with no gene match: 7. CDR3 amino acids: CATRLAADYEQYF. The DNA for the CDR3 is TGTGCCACCCGACTAGCGGCGGACTACGAGCAGTACTTC.

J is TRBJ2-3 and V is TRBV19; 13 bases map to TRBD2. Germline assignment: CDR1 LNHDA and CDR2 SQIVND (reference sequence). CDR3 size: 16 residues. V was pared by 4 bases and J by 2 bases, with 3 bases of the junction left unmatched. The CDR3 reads CASSTGLAGATDTQYF. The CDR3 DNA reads TGTGCCAGTAGTACAGGACTAGCGGGAGCCACAGATACGCAGTATTTT. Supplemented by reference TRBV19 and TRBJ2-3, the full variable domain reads DGGITQSPKYLFRKEGQNVTLSCEQNLNHDAMYWYRQDPGQGLRLIYYSQIVNDFQKGDIAEGYSVSREKKESFPLTVTSAQKNPTAFYLCASSTGLAGATDTQYFGPGTRLTVL.

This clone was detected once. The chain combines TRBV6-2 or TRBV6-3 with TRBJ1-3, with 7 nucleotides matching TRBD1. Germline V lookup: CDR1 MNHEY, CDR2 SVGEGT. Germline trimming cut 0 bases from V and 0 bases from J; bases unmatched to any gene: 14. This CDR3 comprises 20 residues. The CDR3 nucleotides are TGTGCCAGCAGTTACTCGTCGGCCAGGGGGATACTCAACTCTGGAAACACCATATATTTT. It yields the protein CASSYSSARGILNSGNTIYF.

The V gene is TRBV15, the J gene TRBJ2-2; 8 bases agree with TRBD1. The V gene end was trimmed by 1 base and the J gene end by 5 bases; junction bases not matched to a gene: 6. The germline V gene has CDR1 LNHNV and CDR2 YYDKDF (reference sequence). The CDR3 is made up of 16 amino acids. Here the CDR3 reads CATSRATTGGTGELFF. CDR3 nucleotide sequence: TGTGCCACCAGCAGAGCTACTACAGGGGGGACCGGGGAGCTGTTTTTT.

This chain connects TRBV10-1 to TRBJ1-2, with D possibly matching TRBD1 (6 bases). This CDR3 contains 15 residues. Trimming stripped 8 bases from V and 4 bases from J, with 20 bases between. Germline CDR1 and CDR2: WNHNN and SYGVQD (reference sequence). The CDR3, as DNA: TGCGCCAGCGCGGACCTCCAAGGGGGTTTCTATGGCTACACCTTC. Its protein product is CASADLQGGFYGYTF.

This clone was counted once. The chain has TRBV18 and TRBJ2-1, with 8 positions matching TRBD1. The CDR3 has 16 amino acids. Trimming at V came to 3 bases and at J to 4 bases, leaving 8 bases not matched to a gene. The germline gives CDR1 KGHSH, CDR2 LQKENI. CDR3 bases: TGTGCCAGCTCACCTTTGGACAGGGTCCCTTACAATGAGCAGTTCTTC. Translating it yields CASSPLDRVPYNEQFF.

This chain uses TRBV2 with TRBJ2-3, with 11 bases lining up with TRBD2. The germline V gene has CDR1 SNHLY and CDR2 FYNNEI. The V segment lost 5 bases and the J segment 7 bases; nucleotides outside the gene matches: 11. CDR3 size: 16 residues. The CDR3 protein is CASSPLGTSGDYTQYF. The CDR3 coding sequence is TGTGCCAGCAGTCCCCTGGGGACTAGCGGTGACTATACGCAGTATTTT.

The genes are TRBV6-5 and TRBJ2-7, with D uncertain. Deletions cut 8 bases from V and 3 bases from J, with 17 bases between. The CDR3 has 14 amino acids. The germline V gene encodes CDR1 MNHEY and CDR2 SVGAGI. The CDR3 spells CASGTTIEDYEQYF. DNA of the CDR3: TGTGCCAGCGGAACCACTATAGAAGACTACGAGCAGTACTTC.

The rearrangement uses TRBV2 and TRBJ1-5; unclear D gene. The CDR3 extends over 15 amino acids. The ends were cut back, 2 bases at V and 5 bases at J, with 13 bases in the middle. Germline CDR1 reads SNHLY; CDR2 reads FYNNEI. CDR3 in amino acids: CASSESRPSDQPQHF. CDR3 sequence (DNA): TGTGCCAGCAGTGAAAGTCGACCCAGCGATCAGCCCCAGCATTTT.

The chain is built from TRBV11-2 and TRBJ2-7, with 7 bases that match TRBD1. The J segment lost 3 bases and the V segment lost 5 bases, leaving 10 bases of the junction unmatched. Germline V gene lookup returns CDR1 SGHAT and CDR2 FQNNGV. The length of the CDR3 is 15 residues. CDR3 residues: CASSQSTGRGYEQYF. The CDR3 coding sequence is TGTGCCAGCAGCCAATCGACAGGGAGAGGCTACGAGCAGTACTTC.

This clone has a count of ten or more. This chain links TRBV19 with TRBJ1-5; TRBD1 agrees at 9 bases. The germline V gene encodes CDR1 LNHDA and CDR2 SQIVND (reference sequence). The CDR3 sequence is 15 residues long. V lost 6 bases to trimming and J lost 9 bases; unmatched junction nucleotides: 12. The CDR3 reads CASSNTGGGVGPQHF. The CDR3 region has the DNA TGTGCCAGTAGCAATACAGGGGGCGGGGTAGGGCCCCAGCATTTT.

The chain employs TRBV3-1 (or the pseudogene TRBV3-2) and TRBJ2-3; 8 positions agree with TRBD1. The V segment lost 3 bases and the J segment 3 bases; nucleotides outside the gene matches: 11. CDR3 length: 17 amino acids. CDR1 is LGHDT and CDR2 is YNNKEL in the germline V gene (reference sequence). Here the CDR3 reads CASSHDRGGSGTDTQYF. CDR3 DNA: TGTGCCAGCAGCCACGACAGGGGAGGATCGGGGACAGATACGCAGTATTTT.

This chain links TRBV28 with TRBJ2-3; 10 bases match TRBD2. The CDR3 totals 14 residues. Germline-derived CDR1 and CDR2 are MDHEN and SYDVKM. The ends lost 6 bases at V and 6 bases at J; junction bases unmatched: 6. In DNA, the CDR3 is TGTGCCAGCAGCGCAGCGGGAGGGCCCGATACGCAGTATTTT. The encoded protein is CASSAAGGPDTQYF.

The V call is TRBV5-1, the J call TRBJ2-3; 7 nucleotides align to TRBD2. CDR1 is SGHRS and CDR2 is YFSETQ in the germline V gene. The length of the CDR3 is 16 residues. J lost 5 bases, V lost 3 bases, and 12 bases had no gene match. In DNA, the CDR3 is TGCGCCAGCAGCTCCGACGTCCCGGGAGGAAAAGATACGCAGTATTTT. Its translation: CASSSDVPGGKDTQYF.